Following are 12 T cell receptor beta chains from one sample sequenced in a study of shared clonotypes between healthy human individuals. Only in-frame clones appear in the TCRdb table, and some are missing; sequencing was by immunoSEQ multiplex PCR. This table has 1.5 million to 1.9 million clones, under 99% appearing once. The sequenced sample was naive CD4+ T cells sorted from blood. Subset noted: CD45RA+ positively selected. The receptors here all came from a young man in good health.

With regard to this clone: Other DNA sequences from this sample encode an identical CDR3 as well. The gene calls are TRBV18 and TRBJ2-7; a possible D gene is TRBD2 (6 bases). The CDR3 totals 15 residues. Trimming removed 2 bases at V and 0 bases at J, with 11 bases between. Germline CDR1 and CDR2: KGHSH and LQKENI. CDR3 region: CASSPAGKSSYEQYF. Written as DNA, the CDR3 is TGTGCCAGCTCACCAGCGGGGAAGAGCTCCTACGAGCAGTACTTC. Supplemented by reference TRBV18 and TRBJ2-7, the full variable domain reads NAGVMQNPRHLVRRRGQEARLRCSPMKGHSHVYWYRQLPEEGLKFMVYLQKENIIDESGMPKERFSAEFPKEGPSILRIQQVVRGDSAAYFCASSPAGKSSYEQYFGPGTRLTVT.

Note on this clone: This CDR3 is also generated by other DNA sequences in the sample. This chain links TRBV28 with TRBJ1-2; D remains unclear. Per germline, CDR1 MDHEN and CDR2 SYDVKM. CDR3 length equals 13 residues. Trimming pared 2 bases from V and 4 bases from J, leaving 8 bases between. The CDR3 DNA is TGTGCCAGCAGTTTAGGAGGGTCCTATGGCTACACCTTC. This translates into CASSLGGSYGYTF.

On this clone itself: This same CDR3 is encoded by further DNA sequences in the sample. The chain joins TRBV27 to TRBJ1-1, with TRBD1 matching over 8 bases. The germline V gene has CDR1 MNHEY and CDR2 SMNVEV (reference sequence). With V trimmed by 5 bases and J by 1 base, 6 bases remained unmatched. The CDR3 loop spans 15 amino acids. The chain's CDR3 is CASSPGQGRNTEAFF. DNA of the CDR3: TGTGCCAGCAGTCCCGGACAGGGCCGGAACACTGAAGCTTTCTTT.

The rearrangement joins TRBV7-2 to TRBJ1-3; D gene ambiguous. Trimming pared 2 bases from V and 4 bases from J, leaving 3 bases between. The germline CDR1 and CDR2 sequences are SGHTA and FQGNSA. CDR3 size: 12 residues. The CDR3 is CASSLWGNTIYF. The CDR3 DNA reads TGTGCCAGCAGCTTATGGGGAAACACCATATATTTT.

Details on this clone: Other DNA sequences in this sample translate to the same CDR3. The rearrangement joins TRBV5-4 to TRBJ2-7; TRBD2 aligns across 12 bases. The germline CDR1 and CDR2 sequences are SGHNT and YYREEE (reference sequence). The CDR3 is made up of 15 amino acids. The V segment lost 0 bases and the J segment 4 bases; nucleotides outside the gene matches: 2. This CDR3 is CASSLGLAGAYEQYF. The CDR3, as DNA: TGTGCCAGCAGCTTGGGACTAGCGGGAGCGTACGAGCAGTACTTC.

This chain links TRBV5-1 with TRBJ1-2; tentative D call: TRBD1 (6 bases). Trimming removed 4 bases at V and 4 bases at J, with 17 bases between. Germline V gene data show CDR1 as SGHRS and CDR2 as YFSETQ. The CDR3 is made up of 15 amino acids. CDR3 in DNA: TGCGCCAGCAGCACCCTACAGGGTGAGGGCTATGGCTACACCTTC. Protein sequence: CASSTLQGEGYGYTF.

The chain employs TRBV5-1 and TRBJ2-1, with 15 bases identical to TRBD2. Germline CDR1 is SGHRS and CDR2 is YFSETQ. V gave up 3 bases and J gave up 12 bases; unmatched junction bases: 7. CDR3 length equals 15 residues. The CDR3 coding sequence is TGCGCCAGCAGCTCCGGACTAGCGGGAGGGCGGTGGCAGTTCTTC. This sequence encodes CASSSGLAGGRWQFF.

The chain carries TRBV19 and TRBJ1-2; D is undetermined. The germline gives CDR1 LNHDA, CDR2 SQIVND (reference sequence). V was pared by 5 bases and J by 8 bases, with 21 bases between. CDR3 size: 15 residues. The CDR3 sequence is CASSLLAAPVGGYTF. As DNA, the CDR3 is TGTGCCAGTAGTTTACTAGCGGCCCCGGTCGGGGGCTACACCTTC.

The chain uses TRBV28 and TRBJ1-4; 8 bases are a match to TRBD1. Trimming took 2 bases from V and 8 from J; bases not matched to a gene: 7. This CDR3 is 15 amino acids long. Germline loops: CDR1 MDHEN, CDR2 SYDVKM. The CDR3, as DNA: TGTGCCAGCAGTTTAGTTCAGGGGGCGGGAGAAAAACTGTTTTTT. Translation gives CASSLVQGAGEKLFF.

The rearrangement uses TRBV25-1 and TRBJ2-2; 12 bases fit TRBD2. Trimming cost V 5 bases and J 6 bases; bases outside gene matches: 4. Germline V gene sequence: CDR1 MGHDK, CDR2 SYGVNS. The CDR3 covers 15 residues. The CDR3 loop reads CASSIRLAGAGELFF. Written as DNA, the CDR3 is TGTGCCAGCAGTATACGACTAGCGGGAGCCGGGGAGCTGTTTTTT.

The genes are TRBV4-1 and TRBJ2-3; 9 nucleotides align to TRBD1. J gave up 6 bases and V 5 bases, and 6 bases lay outside the gene matches. CDR3 length: 14 residues. The germline gives CDR1 MGHRA, CDR2 YSYEKL. In DNA, the CDR3 is TGCGCCAGCAGCACCACGACAGGGGGGGATACGCAGTATTTT. Protein product: CASSTTTGGDTQYF.

J is TRBJ2-2 and V is TRBV5-1; 8 positions match TRBD2. The CDR3 covers 14 residues. Germline V lookup: CDR1 SGHRS, CDR2 YFSETQ. Trimming cost V 5 bases and J 6 bases; bases outside gene matches: 6. The CDR3 is CASRSGSVSGELFF. In DNA, the CDR3 is TGCGCCAGCAGGAGCGGGAGCGTTTCCGGGGAGCTGTTTTTT.